A single T cell receptor (beta chain) is shown here with its context. Its antigen remains undetermined. No base quality information exists; no much larger clone differs at one position. V is reduced by 1 base and J by 5 bases, leaving a spacing of 9 bases between them. CDR1 and CDR2, per the germline V gene (reference sequence), are SEHNR and FQNEAQ. The CDR3 goes from the cysteine to the phenylalanine over 13 residues. Solely the CDR3 DNA is kept, with 39 bases framed from the first base. The sample originates from a study of CD4+ T cells in melanoma (dated by TCRdb to the early 2020s). About the investigation overall: The study examined neoantigen-specific CD4+ T cells in human melanoma. Here is what the overall study found, with its caveats: Neoantigen-specific CD4+ T cells in melanoma were reported to show diverse differentiation states. Neoantigen-specific CD4+ T cells were reported to be correlated with the function of CD8+ T cells, macrophages and B cells.

The donors were people with melanoma. The method behind the library was the immunoSEQ multiplex PCR assay. Here the immuneACCESS table is served through TCRdb, limited to in-frame sequences with V and J called. Missing clones are a known gap in these copies; in checked studies unresolved V genes cover under half, and the rest lacks a known reason. For this sample the table gives 140,000 or so clones, of which over 90% were detected only once. The top ten constitute about 1.6% of the sample. The origin of this receptor is a human donor with melanoma. The chain links TRBV7-9 with TRBJ2-7; the D gene is not confidently resolved. The CDR3: CASSLDATHEQYF. The DNA is TGTGCCAGCAGCTTAGATGCTACACACGAGCAGTACTTC.